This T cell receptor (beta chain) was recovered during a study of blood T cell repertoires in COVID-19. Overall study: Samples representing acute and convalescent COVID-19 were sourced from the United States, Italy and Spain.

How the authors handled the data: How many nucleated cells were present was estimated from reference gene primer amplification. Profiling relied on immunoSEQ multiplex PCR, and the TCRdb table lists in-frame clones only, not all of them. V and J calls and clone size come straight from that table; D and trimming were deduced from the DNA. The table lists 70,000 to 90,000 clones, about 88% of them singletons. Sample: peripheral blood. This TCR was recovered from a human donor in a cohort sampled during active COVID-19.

DNA for the CDR3: TGTGCCAGCTCACCACGGGTCACCGGGGACTATGGCTACACCTTC. Translation: CASSPRVTGDYGYTF. The chain carries TRBV18 and TRBJ1-2; D is unresolved. The CDR3 extends over 15 amino acids. Trimming stripped 1 base from V and 3 bases from J, with 12 bases between. Per the germline V gene, CDR1 is KGHSH and CDR2 is LQKENI. The variable domain in full, completed from reference TRBV18 and TRBJ1-2, reads NAGVMQNPRHLVRRRGQEARLRCSPMKGHSHVYWYRQLPEEGLKFMVYLQKENIIDESGMPKERFSAEFPKEGPSILRIQQVVRGDSAAYFCASSPRVTGDYGYTFGSGTRLTVV.